This TCR beta chain was recovered during a study of beta chain features in type 1 diabetes. Study-level information: Taken together, all samples contributed 107,917,701 examined sorted cells. Study-level results: At VDJ recombination sites, type 1 diabetes patients had fewer insertions and more deleted nucleotides. A moderate, significant TCRB CDR3 shortening appeared in type 1 diabetes across four CD4+ subsets. In comparison with healthy donors, patients had naive, central memory and Treg TCRB repertoires that appeared more similar. Possible PCR preference for shorter templates applied equally to patients and controls.

Notes on this clone: What it binds is not known.

The CDR3 length is 16 residues. In germline, CDR1 is SGHDT, CDR2 YYEEEE. V trimming: 3 bases; J trimming: 4 bases; junction bases outside the gene matches: 12. The sequenced template was cDNA made from the entire isolated RNA. Profiled with immunoSEQ multiplex PCR; TCRdb holds only in-frame clones, not every one. The table lists over 600,000 clones, roughly 12% of them singletons. The rearrangement links TRBV5-6 to TRBJ2-7; 8 nucleotides match TRBD1. The sequencing sample was made of naive CD4+ T cells from blood. The receptor was derived from a man aged 25 to 40 with type 1 diabetes. The CDR3: CASSWRQGAGRYEQYF. The CDR3 DNA reads as TGTGCCAGCAGCTGGAGGCAGGGGGCAGGGAGGTACGAGCAGTACTTC.